The 17 T cell receptor beta chains below all came from one sample that was sequenced in a study of shared clonotypes between healthy human individuals. Using immunoSEQ multiplex PCR, the repertoire was profiled, and TCRdb retains in-frame clones only, with some absent. The data show some 650,000 clones, with more than 95% seen just once and less than 0.065% held by the top ten. The sequenced sample consisted of naive CD4+ T cells sorted from blood. Documented subset: CD45RA+ positively selected. The receptors derive from a woman aged 25 to 45 in good health.

The chain links TRBV5-5 to TRBJ1-4; TRBD1 agrees at 7 bases. CDR3 size: 15 residues. The trim removed 6 bases at V and 3 bases at J, leaving 8 bases unmatched. From germline, CDR1 is SGHKS and CDR2 YYEKEE (reference sequence). The CDR3 is CASTRGVVANEKLFF. The CDR3 region has the DNA TGTGCCAGCACCAGGGGGGTAGTTGCTAATGAAAAACTGTTTTTT.

This chain connects TRBV2 to TRBJ2-7, with D perhaps TRBD2 (5 bases). This CDR3 has 14 residues. Germline V gene data show CDR1 as SNHLY and CDR2 as FYNNEI. V lost 4 bases and J lost 7, with 17 bases in between. CDR3: CASSASAGPKEQYF. CDR3 nucleotide sequence: TGTGCCAGCAGTGCGTCCGCGGGCCCCAAAGAGCAGTACTTC.

This clone was observed once. The chain joins TRBV2 to TRBJ2-7, with D maybe TRBD1 (8 bases). V lost 8 bases and J 3 bases, leaving 20 bases between the germline ends. This CDR3 is built from 15 residues. Germline V CDR1 and CDR2: SNHLY, FYNNEI. In nucleotides, the CDR3 is TGTGCCAGCTCGGGGGGAGGGACAGGCGGCTACGAGCAGTACTTC. It encodes CASSGGGTGGYEQYF.

This sequence joins TRBV20-1 and TRBJ2-5; D remains ambiguous. Germline V CDR1 and CDR2: DFQATT, SNEGSKA (reference sequence). The V and J ends lost 5 bases and 5 bases respectively, with 9 bases between them. The CDR3 loop spans 11 amino acids. CDR3 nucleotides: TGCAGTGCTGAAGTATTGGAGACCCAGTACTTC. This translates into CSAEVLETQYF.

This chain connects TRBV5-4 to TRBJ2-5; D perhaps matches TRBD1 (6 bases). The CDR3 has 14 residues. Germline V lookup: CDR1 SGHNT, CDR2 YYREEE (reference sequence). The germline V and J ends were trimmed by 3 bases and 4 bases, with 13 bases remaining between them. The CDR3 bases are TGTGCCAGCAGCTCCTCCGGGACAAGAGAGACCCAGTACTTC. Protein product: CASSSSGTRETQYF.

The rearrangement links TRBV19 to TRBJ2-2; perhaps D is TRBD1 or TRBD2 (5 bases each). The germline gives CDR1 LNHDA, CDR2 SQIVND (reference sequence). The CDR3 contains 14 residues. V was clipped by 4 bases and J by 0 bases, with 6 bases between them. The CDR3 reads CASSTGPNTGELFF. The CDR3 DNA sequence: TGTGCCAGTAGTACGGGACCGAACACCGGGGAGCTGTTTTTT.

This chain joins TRBV4-1 and TRBJ2-1, with TRBD2 as a possible D gene (5 bases). The CDR3 runs to 14 residues. With 1 base removed from V and 8 bases from J, the gap between germline ends came to 12 bases. CDR1 and CDR2 (germline): MGHRA, YSYEKL. The CDR3 DNA reads TGCGCCAGCAGCCAAGTGGGAGCCAAGGATGAGCAGTTCTTC. This translates into CASSQVGAKDEQFF.

The V call is TRBV7-8, the J call TRBJ2-1, with 7 positions matching TRBD2. The CDR3 runs 16 residues. Trimming took 1 base from V and 7 from J; bases not matched to a gene: 10. Germline assignment: CDR1 SGHVS and CDR2 FQNEAQ. The CDR3 DNA reads TGTGCCAGCAGCTTAGTTGCCGCGGGAGTAGGGAATGAGCAGTTCTTC. Its protein is CASSLVAAGVGNEQFF.

CDR3 nucleotides: TGTGCCAGCTCACCACCGGGGCAGACTCTATGGTCGTTAGATACGCAGTATTTT. The encoded protein is CASSPPGQTLWSLDTQYF. The rearrangement joins TRBV18 to TRBJ2-3; D is possibly TRBD1 (5 bases). V was pared by 0 bases and J by 5 bases, with 21 bases between. The CDR3 length is 18 residues. CDR1 is KGHSH and CDR2 is LQKENI in the germline V gene.

The chain is built from TRBV7-9 and TRBJ1-6; perhaps TRBD1 as D (6 bases). V lost 6 bases to trimming and J lost 8 bases, with 17 bases between them. Germline V lookup: CDR1 SEHNR, CDR2 FQNEAQ (reference sequence). The CDR3 is 15 residues long. This CDR3 is CASSSRSEGDSPLHF. CDR3 DNA: TGTGCCAGCAGTTCCCGGTCGGAGGGGGATTCACCCCTCCACTTT.

The V gene is TRBV6-5, the J gene TRBJ1-5; a weak D match, TRBD1 (5 bases). V lost 0 bases and J 4 bases, leaving 10 bases between the germline ends. Germline V gene lookup returns CDR1 MNHEY and CDR2 SVGAGI. The CDR3 spans 15 residues. The CDR3 DNA is TGTGCCAGCAGTTACTCGATTAGGGGTAATCAGCCCCAGCATTTT. It codes for CASSYSIRGNQPQHF.

The rearrangement uses TRBV5-1 and TRBJ2-5; the match to TRBD2 covers 14 bases. The CDR3 contains 16 residues. V dropped 4 bases and J dropped 4; count of bases not matched to a gene: 6. Germline CDR1 is SGHRS and CDR2 is YFSETQ. For the CDR3, the DNA is TGCGCCAGCAGCCAAGGACTAGCGGGAGGTCTAGAGACCCAGTACTTC. Amino acids: CASSQGLAGGLETQYF.

J is TRBJ1-3 and V is TRBV5-1; weak D call: TRBD1 (5 bases). Germline V gives CDR1 SGHRS, CDR2 YFSETQ. V was cut by 3 bases and J by 7 bases, with 17 bases left in between. This CDR3 contains 15 residues. The CDR3 DNA sequence: TGCGCCAGCAGCTGGGGGACCCCGGTGGGGAACACCATATATTTT. Translated, it gives CASSWGTPVGNTIYF.

This chain links TRBV6-1 with TRBJ1-2; 8 positions agree with TRBD1. Germline CDR1 MNHNS, CDR2 SASEGT. Trimming removed 3 bases from V and 7 bases from J; junction bases left unmatched: 7. The CDR3 loop spans 14 amino acids. The CDR3 reads CASSEMDREGGYTF. For the CDR3, the DNA is TGTGCCAGCAGTGAGATGGACAGGGAAGGTGGCTACACCTTC.

The genes are TRBV25-1 and TRBJ2-1, with 12 bases identical to TRBD2. The CDR3 is made up of 18 amino acids. Trimming cost V 0 bases and J 0 bases; bases outside gene matches: 3. In germline, CDR1 is MGHDK, CDR2 SYGVNS. The DNA of the CDR3 is TGTGCCAGCAGTGAATATTCGGGACTAGCGGGCTCCTACAATGAGCAGTTCTTC. Its translation is CASSEYSGLAGSYNEQFF.

This chain connects TRBV27 to TRBJ2-3, with D perhaps matching TRBD2 (6 bases). The V end was cut by 8 bases, the J end by 1 base, with 13 bases between. The CDR3 has 14 residues. The V gene's germline CDR1 is MNHEY and CDR2 SMNVEV (reference sequence). CDR3: CASSRLVGTDTQYF. CDR3 nucleotides: TGTGCCAGCTCGCGACTAGTCGGCACAGATACGCAGTATTTT.

The chain recombines TRBV10-3 with TRBJ2-7; D remains unclear. Between the trimmed V and J ends, which lost 6 bases and 2 bases, there was a span of 14 bases. This CDR3 spans 14 amino acids. Germline CDR1 is ENHRY and CDR2 is SYGVKD. The CDR3 nucleotides read TGTGCCATCAGGGGGTGGGGTCAGACCTACGAGCAGTACTTC. This gives the protein CAIRGWGQTYEQYF.